The 8 T cell receptor beta chains below come from one sample, sequenced in a study of PD-L1 blockade in urothelial cancer. Data came from immunoSEQ multiplex PCR; TCRdb stores just in-frame clones and leaves some out. The sample holds about 55,000 clones; about 80% are singletons and the top ten take 1% to 1.5%. Indicated time point: pretreatment peripheral blood. Material: PBMCs, obtained around atezolizumab (anti-PD-L1) treatment. These receptors were taken from a man aged 45-65 years with urothelial cancer.

V and J are TRBV6-1 and TRBJ2-5, with D unresolved. Trimming removed 6 bases at V and 0 bases at J, with 14 bases between. CDR1 and CDR2 (germline): MNHNS, SASEGT. The CDR3 has 15 residues. The CDR3 region is CASRFYTDDQETQYF. CDR3 sequence (DNA): TGTGCCAGCAGATTCTACACAGACGACCAAGAGACCCAGTACTTC.

The CDR3 DNA is TGTGCCAGCAGTTCCGGCGGGGGAGGCCTCCAAGAGACCCAGTACTTC. Its translation is CASSSGGGGLQETQYF. V gene TRBV28 combines with J gene TRBJ2-5, with TRBD2 matching 7 bases. This CDR3 is built from 16 residues. From germline, CDR1 is MDHEN and CDR2 SYDVKM. J gave up 1 base and V 4 bases, and 9 bases lay outside the gene matches.

The chain couples TRBV4-1 to TRBJ2-4; D gene unclear. The CDR3 consists of 15 residues. Germline-derived CDR1 and CDR2 are MGHRA and YSYEKL. Trimming removed 1 base at V and 0 bases at J, with 7 bases between. CDR3: CASSQVDLAKNIQYF. In nucleotides, the CDR3 is TGCGCCAGCAGCCAAGTAGACTTAGCCAAAAACATTCAGTACTTC.

This chain connects TRBV27 to TRBJ1-2; 8 nucleotides align to TRBD1. The V gene end was trimmed by 6 bases and the J gene end by 4 bases; junction bases not matched to a gene: 13. Per germline, CDR1 MNHEY and CDR2 SMNVEV (reference sequence). The CDR3 loop spans 16 amino acids. This CDR3 is CASRKTGANRRYGYTF. In nucleotides, the CDR3 is TGTGCCAGCAGAAAGACAGGGGCAAATCGACGCTATGGCTACACCTTC.

This sequence joins TRBV29-1 and TRBJ2-2, with 8 nucleotides matching TRBD2. Unmatched junction bases numbered 14, after V lost 7 bases and J lost 7 bases. The V gene's germline CDR1 is SQVTM and CDR2 ANQGSEA. The CDR3 runs to 15 residues. CDR3 coding DNA: TGCAGCGCCCCTGGAGGAGCGGGAGCGGGCGGGGAGCTGTTTTTT. It encodes CSAPGGAGAGGELFF.

This chain uses TRBV11-2 with TRBJ2-3; D perhaps matches TRBD2 (6 bases). The V gene lost 1 base and the J gene lost 3 bases, with 8 bases spanning the gap. CDR1 SGHAT and CDR2 FQNNGV come from the germline V gene. The CDR3 runs to 14 residues. The CDR3 bases are TGTGCCAGCAGCTTAGGACTAGTAACAGATACGCAGTATTTT. This codes for CASSLGLVTDTQYF.

This clone was counted between two and nine times. The chain is built from TRBV7-8 and TRBJ1-6; 7 bases agree with TRBD1. Germline V gives CDR1 SGHVS, CDR2 FQNEAQ. This CDR3 is built from 14 residues. Trimming removed 4 bases from V and 8 bases from J; junction bases left unmatched: 5. Here the CDR3 DNA reads TGTGCCAGCAGCTCCCAGGGGGGATATTCACCCCTCCACTTT. Protein product: CASSSQGGYSPLHF. Full variable domain (rest looked up from reference TRBV7-8 and TRBJ1-6): GAGVSQSPRYKVAKRGQDVALRCDPISGHVSLFWYQQALGQGPEFLTYFQNEAQLDKSGLPSDRFFAERPEGSVSTLKIQRTQQEDSAVYLCASSSQGGYSPLHFGNGTRLTVT.

This clone was detected a few times. The chain links TRBV6-1 to TRBJ2-5; 8 bases agree with TRBD2. Germline V gene lookup returns CDR1 MNHNS and CDR2 SASEGT. The CDR3 has 16 amino acids. V shed 4 bases, J shed 5 bases, and the junction held 12 bases outside the gene matches. CDR3 sequence: CASSGFSGGIGETQYF. CDR3 DNA: TGTGCCAGCAGTGGGTTCAGCGGGGGAATTGGGGAGACCCAGTACTTC.